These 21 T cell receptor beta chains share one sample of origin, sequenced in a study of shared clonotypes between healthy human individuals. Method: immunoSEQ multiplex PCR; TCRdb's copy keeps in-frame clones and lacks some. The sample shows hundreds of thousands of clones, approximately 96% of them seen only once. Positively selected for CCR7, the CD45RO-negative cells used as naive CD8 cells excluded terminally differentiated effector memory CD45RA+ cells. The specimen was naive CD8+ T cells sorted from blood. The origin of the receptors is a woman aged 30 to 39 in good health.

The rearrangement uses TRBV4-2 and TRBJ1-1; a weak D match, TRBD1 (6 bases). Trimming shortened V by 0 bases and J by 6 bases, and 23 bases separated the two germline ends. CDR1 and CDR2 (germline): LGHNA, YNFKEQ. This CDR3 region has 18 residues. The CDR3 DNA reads TGTGCCAGCAGCCAAGATTGGTCCGGGACACCGCCAGGAGCTGAAGCTTTCTTT. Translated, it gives CASSQDWSGTPPGAEAFF.

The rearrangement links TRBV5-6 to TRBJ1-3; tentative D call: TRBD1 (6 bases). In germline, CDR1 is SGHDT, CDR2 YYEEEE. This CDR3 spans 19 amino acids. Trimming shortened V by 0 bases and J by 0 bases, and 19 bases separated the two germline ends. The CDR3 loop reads CASSLAGFTGSYSGNTIYF. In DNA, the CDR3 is TGTGCCAGCAGCTTGGCCGGGTTTACAGGGAGCTACTCTGGAAACACCATATATTTT.

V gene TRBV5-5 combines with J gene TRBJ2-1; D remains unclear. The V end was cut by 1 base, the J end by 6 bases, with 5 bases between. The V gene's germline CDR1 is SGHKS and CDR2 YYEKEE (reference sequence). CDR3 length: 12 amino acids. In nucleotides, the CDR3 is TGTGCCAGCAGCTTGAGGCCCAATGAGCAGTTCTTC. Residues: CASSLRPNEQFF.

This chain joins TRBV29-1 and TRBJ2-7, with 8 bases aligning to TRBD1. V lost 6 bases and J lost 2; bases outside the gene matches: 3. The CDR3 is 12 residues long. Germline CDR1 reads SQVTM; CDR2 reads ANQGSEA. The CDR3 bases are TGCAGCGTCTTGACAGGGGCCTACGAGCAGTACTTC. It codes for CSVLTGAYEQYF.

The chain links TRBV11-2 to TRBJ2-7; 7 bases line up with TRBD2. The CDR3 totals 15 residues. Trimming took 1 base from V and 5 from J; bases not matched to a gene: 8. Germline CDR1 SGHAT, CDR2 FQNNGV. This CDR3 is CASSLGAGTNNEQYF. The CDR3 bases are TGTGCCAGCAGCTTAGGGGCCGGGACTAACAACGAGCAGTACTTC.

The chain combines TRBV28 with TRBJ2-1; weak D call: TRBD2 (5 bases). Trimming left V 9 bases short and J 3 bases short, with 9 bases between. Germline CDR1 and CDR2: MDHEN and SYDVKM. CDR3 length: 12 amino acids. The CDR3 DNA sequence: TGTGCCAGTTCCGGGGACTACAATGAGCAGTTCTTC. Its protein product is CASSGDYNEQFF.

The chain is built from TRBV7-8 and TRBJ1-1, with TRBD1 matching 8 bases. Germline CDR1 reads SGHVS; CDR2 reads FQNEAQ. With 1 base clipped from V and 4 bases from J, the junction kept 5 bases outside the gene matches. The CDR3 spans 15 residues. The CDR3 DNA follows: TGTGCCAGCAGCTTAGATCAGGGGGCAGGCACTGAAGCTTTCTTT. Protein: CASSLDQGAGTEAFF. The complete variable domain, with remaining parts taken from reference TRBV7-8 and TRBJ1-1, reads GAGVSQSPRYKVAKRGQDVALRCDPISGHVSLFWYQQALGQGPEFLTYFQNEAQLDKSGLPSDRFFAERPEGSVSTLKIQRTQQEDSAVYLCASSLDQGAGTEAFFGQGTRLTVV.

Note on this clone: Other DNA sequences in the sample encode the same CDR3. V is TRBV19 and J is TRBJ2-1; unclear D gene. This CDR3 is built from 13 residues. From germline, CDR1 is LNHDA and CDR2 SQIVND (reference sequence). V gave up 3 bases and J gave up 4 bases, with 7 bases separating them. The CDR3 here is CASSISSYNEQFF. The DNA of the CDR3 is TGTGCCAGTAGTATCTCCAGTTACAATGAGCAGTTCTTC.

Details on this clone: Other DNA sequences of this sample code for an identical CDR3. The CDR3 loop is CASSPGTSGSYEQYF. The CDR3 nucleotides are TGTGCCAGCAGTCCCGGGACTAGCGGGAGTTACGAGCAGTACTTC. The V and J genes are TRBV27 and TRBJ2-7; 14 bases are a match to TRBD2. The CDR3 spans 15 residues. Germline V gene lookup returns CDR1 MNHEY and CDR2 SMNVEV (reference sequence). V lost 5 bases, J lost 4 bases, and 4 bases stayed unmatched.

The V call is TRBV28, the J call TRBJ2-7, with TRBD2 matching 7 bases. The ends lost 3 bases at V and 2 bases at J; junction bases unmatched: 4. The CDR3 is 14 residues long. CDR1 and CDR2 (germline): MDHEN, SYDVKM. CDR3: CASSFSSGPYEQYF. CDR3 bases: TGTGCCAGCAGTTTTTCTAGCGGACCCTACGAGCAGTACTTC.

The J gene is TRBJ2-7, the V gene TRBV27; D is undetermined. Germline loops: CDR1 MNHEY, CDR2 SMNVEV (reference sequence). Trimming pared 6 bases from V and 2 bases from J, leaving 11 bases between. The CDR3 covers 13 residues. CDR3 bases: TGTGCCAGCAGCAACGGATTAACCTACGAGCAGTACTTC. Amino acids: CASSNGLTYEQYF.

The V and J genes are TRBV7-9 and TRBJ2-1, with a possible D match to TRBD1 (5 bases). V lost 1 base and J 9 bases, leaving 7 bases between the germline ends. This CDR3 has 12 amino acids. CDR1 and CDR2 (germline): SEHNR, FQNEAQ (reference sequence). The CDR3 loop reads CASSLGGFEQFF. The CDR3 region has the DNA TGTGCCAGCAGCTTAGGGGGCTTTGAGCAGTTCTTC. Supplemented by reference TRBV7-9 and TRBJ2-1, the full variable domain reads DTGVSQNPRHKITKRGQNVTFRCDPISEHNRLYWYRQTLGQGPEFLTYFQNEAQLEKSRLLSDRFSAERPKGSFSTLEIQRTEQGDSAMYLCASSLGGFEQFFGPGTRLTVL.

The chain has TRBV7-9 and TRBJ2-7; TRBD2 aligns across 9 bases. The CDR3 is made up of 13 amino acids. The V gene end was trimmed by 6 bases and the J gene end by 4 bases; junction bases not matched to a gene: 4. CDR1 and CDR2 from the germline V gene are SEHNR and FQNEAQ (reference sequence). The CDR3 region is CASRSTSGYEQYF. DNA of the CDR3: TGTGCCAGCAGGTCGACTAGCGGATACGAGCAGTACTTC.

Here the CDR3 reads CASSPGTLVYEQYF. CDR3 nucleotides: TGTGCCAGCAGCCCCGGGACTCTAGTCTACGAGCAGTACTTC. V is TRBV7-9 and J is TRBJ2-7; a weak D match, TRBD2 (6 bases). The germline gives CDR1 SEHNR, CDR2 FQNEAQ (reference sequence). The CDR3 extends over 14 amino acids. V lost 5 bases and J lost 3, with 14 bases in between.

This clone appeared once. CDR3 amino acids: CASSLALASGYSYNEQFF. The DNA of the CDR3 is TGTGCCAGCAGCTTAGCGTTGGCTAGCGGCTACTCCTACAATGAGCAGTTCTTC. The chain combines TRBV7-8 with TRBJ2-1; 7 positions agree with TRBD2. Germline assignment: CDR1 SGHVS and CDR2 FQNEAQ. V trimming: 0 bases; J trimming: 0 bases; junction bases outside the gene matches: 8. There are 18 residues in the CDR3. The full variable domain, rest sourced from reference TRBV7-8 and TRBJ2-1, is GAGVSQSPRYKVAKRGQDVALRCDPISGHVSLFWYQQALGQGPEFLTYFQNEAQLDKSGLPSDRFFAERPEGSVSTLKIQRTQQEDSAVYLCASSLALASGYSYNEQFFGPGTRLTVL.

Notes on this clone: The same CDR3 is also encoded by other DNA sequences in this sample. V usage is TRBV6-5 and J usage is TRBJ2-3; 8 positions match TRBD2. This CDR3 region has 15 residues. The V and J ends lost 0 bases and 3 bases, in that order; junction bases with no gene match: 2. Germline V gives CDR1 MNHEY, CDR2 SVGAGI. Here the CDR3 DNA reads TGTGCCAGCAGTTACTCGCGCGGGGGGACAGATACGCAGTATTTT. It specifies CASSYSRGGTDTQYF.

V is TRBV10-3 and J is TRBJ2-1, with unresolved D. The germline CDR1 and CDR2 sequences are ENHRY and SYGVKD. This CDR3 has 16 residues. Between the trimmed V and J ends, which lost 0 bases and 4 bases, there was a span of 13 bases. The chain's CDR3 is CAISESLVQQYNEQFF. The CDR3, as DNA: TGTGCCATCAGTGAGTCTCTAGTTCAACAATACAATGAGCAGTTCTTC.

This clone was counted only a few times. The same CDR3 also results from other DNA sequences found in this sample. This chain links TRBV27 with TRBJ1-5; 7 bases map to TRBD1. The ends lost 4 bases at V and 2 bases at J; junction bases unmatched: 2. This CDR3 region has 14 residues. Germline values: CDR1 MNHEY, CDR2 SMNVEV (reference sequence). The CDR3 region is CASSSTGGNQPQHF. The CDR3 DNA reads TGTGCCAGCAGTTCCACAGGGGGCAATCAGCCCCAGCATTTT.

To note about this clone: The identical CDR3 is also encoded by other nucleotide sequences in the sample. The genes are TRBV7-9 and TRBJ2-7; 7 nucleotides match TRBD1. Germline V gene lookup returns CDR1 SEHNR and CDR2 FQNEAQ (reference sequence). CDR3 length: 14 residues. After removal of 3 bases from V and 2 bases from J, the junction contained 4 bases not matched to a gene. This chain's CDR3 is CASSLGTATYEQYF. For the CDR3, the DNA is TGTGCCAGCAGCTTGGGGACAGCAACCTACGAGCAGTACTTC.

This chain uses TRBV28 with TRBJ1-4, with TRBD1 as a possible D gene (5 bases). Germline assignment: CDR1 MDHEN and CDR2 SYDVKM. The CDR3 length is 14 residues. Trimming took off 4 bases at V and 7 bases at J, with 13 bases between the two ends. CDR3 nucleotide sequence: TGTGCCAGCAGTTCCACCAGGGTTGGTGAAAAACTGTTTTTT. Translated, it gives CASSSTRVGEKLFF.

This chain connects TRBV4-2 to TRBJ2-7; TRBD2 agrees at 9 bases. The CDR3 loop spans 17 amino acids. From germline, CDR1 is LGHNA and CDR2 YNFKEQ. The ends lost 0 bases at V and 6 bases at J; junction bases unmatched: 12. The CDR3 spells CASSQEASGIALVEQYF. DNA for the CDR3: TGTGCCAGCAGCCAAGAGGCTAGCGGGATCGCTCTAGTCGAGCAGTACTTC.